This T cell receptor (beta chain) was captured by sequencing in a study of HIV-infected patients and healthy controls. The repertoire came from unfractionated whole blood and reflected all unsorted peripheral T cells. Germline V gene data show CDR1 as LNHDA and CDR2 as SQIVND (reference sequence). The CDR3 contains 13 residues. Trimming removed 7 bases at V and 4 bases at J, with 11 bases between. Overall study results and limits: Compared with healthy controls, HIV-infected patients showed less CDR3 sharing between individuals. Mean usage of eight alpha and eight beta V genes differed significantly in HIV-infected patients versus controls.

cDNA was made from 500 ng RNA using alpha and beta constant primers. Separate chain-specific third strand synthesis with multiplexing indices produced the alpha and beta libraries. Using its own MiXCR run on the 5' RACE reads, TCRdb lists one record per CDR3 protein. The sample records roughly 9,700 distinct CDR3 sequences, 6.5% to 10% being singletons. This clonotype was observed a few times. Its antigen is as yet unknown. Sample: blood. This chain links TRBV19 with TRBJ1-5; possibly TRBD1 for D (6 bases). This TCR was recovered from an adult in good health. CDR3 in amino acids: CASIGGFNQPQHF. For the CDR3, the DNA is TGTGCCAGTATAGGGGGGTTTAATCAGCCCCAGCATTTT.